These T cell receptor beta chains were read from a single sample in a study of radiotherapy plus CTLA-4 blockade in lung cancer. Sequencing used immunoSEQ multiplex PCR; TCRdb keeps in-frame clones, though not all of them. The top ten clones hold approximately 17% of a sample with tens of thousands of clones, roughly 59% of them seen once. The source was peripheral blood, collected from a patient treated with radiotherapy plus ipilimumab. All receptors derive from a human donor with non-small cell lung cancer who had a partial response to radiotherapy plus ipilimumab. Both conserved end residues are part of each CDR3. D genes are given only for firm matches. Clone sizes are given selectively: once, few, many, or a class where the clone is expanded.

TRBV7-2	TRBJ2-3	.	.	TGTGCCAGCAGCTTAGGCGTACCCCGCCCTACGCAGTATTTT	CASSLGVPRPTQYF
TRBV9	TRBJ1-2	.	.	TGTGCCAGCAGCACCGGAACAGGACCAGGGGCGTATGGCTACACCTTC	CASSTGTGPGAYGYTF
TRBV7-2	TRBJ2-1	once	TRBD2	TGTGCCAGCAGCTTAGCGGTAGCGGGGGGCTACAATGAGCAGTTCTTC	CASSLAVAGGYNEQFF
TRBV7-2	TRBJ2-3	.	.	TGTGCCAGCAGCTTAAGCGGCAATCGGGCAGATACGCAGTATTTT	CASSLSGNRADTQYF
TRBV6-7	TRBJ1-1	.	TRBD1	TGTGCCAGCAGTTCCGGGGACAGGTCGTGTACTGAAGCTTTCTTT	CASSSGDRSCTEAFF
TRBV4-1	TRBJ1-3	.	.	TGCGCCAGCAGCCAGTCTAACTCTGGAAACACCATATATTTT	CASSQSNSGNTIYF
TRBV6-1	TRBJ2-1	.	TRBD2	TGTGCCAGCAGCTTGGAGGCGGGAGAAGTCCATGAGCAGTTCTTC	CASSLEAGEVHEQFF
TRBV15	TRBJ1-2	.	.	TGTGCCACCAGCAGAGATTGGGGAGGGGCCGCCCTCTATGGCTACACCTTC	CATSRDWGGAALYGYTF
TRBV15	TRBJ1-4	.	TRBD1	TGTGCCACCAGAAGACAGGGCTATGAAAAACTGTTTTTT	CATRRQGYEKLFF
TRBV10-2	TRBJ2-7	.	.	TGCGCCAGCAGTACCGTCGGGAACTACGAGCAGTACTTC	CASSTVGNYEQYF
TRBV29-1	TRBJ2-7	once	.	TGCAGCGTTGGTACCCGTACCAGGTCCGACGAGCAGTACTTC	CSVGTRTRSDEQYF
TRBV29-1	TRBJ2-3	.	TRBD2	TGCAGCGTTGTAGGGAGGGCAGATACGCAGTATTTT	CSVVGRADTQYF
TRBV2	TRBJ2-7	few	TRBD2	TGTGCCAGCAAGGGACTAGCGGGAGGGATTACCTACGAGCAGTACTTC	CASKGLAGGITYEQYF
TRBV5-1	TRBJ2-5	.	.	TGCGCCAGCAGTGCTAGATTAGGAGAGACCCAGTACTTC	CASSARLGETQYF
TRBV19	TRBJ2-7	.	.	TGTGCCAGTAGTTCTAGGTTCATGGCTTACGAGCAGTACTTC	CASSSRFMAYEQYF
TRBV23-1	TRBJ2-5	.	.	TGCGCCAGCAGTCAATCGGTTCCCAAATACAACCCTCGAGAGACCCAGTACTTC	CASSQSVPKYNPRETQYF
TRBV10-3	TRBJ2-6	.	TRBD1	TGTGCCATCACCCCGGACAGGACCCCTGGGGCCAACGTCCTGACTTTC	CAITPDRTPGANVLTF
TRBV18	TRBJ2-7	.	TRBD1	TGTGCCAGCTCACCGGGACAGCTGAGCTCCTACGAGCAGTACTTC	CASSPGQLSSYEQYF
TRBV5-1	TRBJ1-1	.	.	TGCGCCAGCAGCCCCCGGGAGGGAAGCGCTGAAGCTTTCTTT	CASSPREGSAEAFF
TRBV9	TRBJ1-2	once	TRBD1	TGTGCCAGCACCGTCGGGACAGGGACAGTCTATGGCTACACCTTC	CASTVGTGTVYGYTF
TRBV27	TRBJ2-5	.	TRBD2	TGTGCCAGCAGTACTTTAGCGGGGCGGGCGGGGACCCAGTACTTC	CASSTLAGRAGTQYF
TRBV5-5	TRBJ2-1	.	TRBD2	TGTGCCAGCAGCCCATTCGGGGGGGGCTCCTACAATGAGCAGTTCTTC	CASSPFGGGSYNEQFF
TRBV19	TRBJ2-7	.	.	TGTGCCAGTAGCATCCAGCAGGGATTCCAGTACTTC	CASSIQQGFQYF
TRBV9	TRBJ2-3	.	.	TGTGCCAGCAGCGCGCGGGTGGGGGGGGCGAATACGCAGTATTTT	CASSARVGGANTQYF
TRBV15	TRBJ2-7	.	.	TGTGCCACCAGCAGAGCCGGAGGGACAGTGTCTTACGAGCAGTACTTC	CATSRAGGTVSYEQYF
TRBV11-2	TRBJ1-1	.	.	TGTGCCAGCAGCTCGGGGAACACTGAAGCTTTCTTT	CASSSGNTEAFF
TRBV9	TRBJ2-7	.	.	TGTGCCAGCAGCTTAGGCGGTTCCAGGGCCTACGAGCAGTACTTC	CASSLGGSRAYEQYF
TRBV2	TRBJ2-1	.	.	TGTGCCAGCAGTGTACCAGCGGCCCCACAGTTCTTC	CASSVPAAPQFF
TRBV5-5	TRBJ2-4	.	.	TGTGCCAGCAGCTTGGAAGGGGTGGCCAAAAACATTCAGTACTTC	CASSLEGVAKNIQYF
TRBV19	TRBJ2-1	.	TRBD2	TGTGCCAGTAGAACCGGACTAGCGGGGGCCTTGTCTGAGCAGTTCTTC	CASRTGLAGALSEQFF
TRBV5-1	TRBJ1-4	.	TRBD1	TGCGCCAGCAGGGGGGGACAGAATAATGAAAAACTGTTTTTT	CASRGGQNNEKLFF
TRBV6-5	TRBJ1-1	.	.	TGTGCCAGCAGTTACTCTCAGGGGAACACTGAAGCTTTCTTT	CASSYSQGNTEAFF
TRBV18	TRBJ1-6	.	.	TGTGCCAGCTCACCTTCAGCGTTCGGCTCCTATAATTCACCCCTCCACTTT	CASSPSAFGSYNSPLHF
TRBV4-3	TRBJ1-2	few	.	TGCGCCAGCAGCCAAGATCGGGCTGGGCGCGGGTATGGCTACACCTTC	CASSQDRAGRGYGYTF
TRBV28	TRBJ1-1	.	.	TGTGCCAGCAGTGGGTTCAGGGAAGCTTTCTTT	CASSGFREAFF
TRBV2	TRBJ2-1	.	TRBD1	TGTGCCAGCTTCCCGGGACAGGGGTGGGATGAGCAGTTCTTC	CASFPGQGWDEQFF
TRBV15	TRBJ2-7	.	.	TGTGCCACCAGCAGAGGCACGGCGGCCAGCTCCTACGAGCAGTACTTC	CATSRGTAASSYEQYF
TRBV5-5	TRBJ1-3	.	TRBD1	TGTGCCAGCAGCTACCCACAGGGGGCTGGAAACACCATATATTTT	CASSYPQGAGNTIYF
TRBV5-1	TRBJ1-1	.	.	TGCGCCAGCAGCTCGGAAGTGGGGGGGTATACTGAAGCTTTCTTT	CASSSEVGGYTEAFF
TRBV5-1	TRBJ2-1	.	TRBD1	TGCGCCAGCAGCCCTAGGACAGGTGGGGGAAATGAGCAGTTCTTC	CASSPRTGGGNEQFF
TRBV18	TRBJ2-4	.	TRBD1	TGTGCCAGCTCACCACCTTGGGGACAGGGGGCGCCGAGCATTCAGTACTTC	CASSPPWGQGAPSIQYF
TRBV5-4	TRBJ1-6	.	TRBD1	TGTGCCAGCAGCTGGGACAGGACAGGAGCCCTCCACTTT	CASSWDRTGALHF
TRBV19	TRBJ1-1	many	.	TGTGCCAGTTCTGGGACTCTTAGGAACACTGAAGCTTTCTTT	CASSGTLRNTEAFF
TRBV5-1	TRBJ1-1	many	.	TGCGCCAGCAGACAGGCGATGAACACTGAAGCTTTCTTT	CASRQAMNTEAFF
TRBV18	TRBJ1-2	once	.	TGTGCCAGCTCACAAAGCACCCAGGGGAACTATGGCTACACCTTC	CASSQSTQGNYGYTF
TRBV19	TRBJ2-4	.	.	TGTGCCAGTAGTAACGGGCTAGCGTACGACATTCAGTACTTC	CASSNGLAYDIQYF
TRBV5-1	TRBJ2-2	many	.	TGCGCCAGCAGCCCGGTTGGGCGGAACACCGGGGAGCTGTTTTTT	CASSPVGRNTGELFF
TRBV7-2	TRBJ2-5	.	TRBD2	TGTGCCAGCAGCTCAATCCGGGGGGTAGAGACCCAGTACTTC	CASSSIRGVETQYF